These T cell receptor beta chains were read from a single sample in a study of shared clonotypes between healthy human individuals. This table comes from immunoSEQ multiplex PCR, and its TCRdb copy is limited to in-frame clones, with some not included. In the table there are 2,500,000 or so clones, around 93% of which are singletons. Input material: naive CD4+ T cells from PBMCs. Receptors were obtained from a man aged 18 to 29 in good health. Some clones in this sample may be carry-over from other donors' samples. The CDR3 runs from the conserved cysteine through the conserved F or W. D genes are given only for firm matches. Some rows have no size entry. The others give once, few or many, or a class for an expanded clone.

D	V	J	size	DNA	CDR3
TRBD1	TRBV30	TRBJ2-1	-	TGTGCCTGGAGCAAACGGGCGAGAAGGGACAGAATTTACAATGAGCAGTTCTTC	CAWSKRARRDRIYNEQFF
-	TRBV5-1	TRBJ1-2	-	TGTGCCAGCAGCTTGGCCGGGCGGCCCAACTATGGCTACACCTTC	CASSLAGRPNYGYTF
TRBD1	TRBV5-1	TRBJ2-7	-	TGCGCCAGCAGCTTGGGTACAGGGGGTTCGGACAGGCAGTACTTC	CASSLGTGGSDRQYF
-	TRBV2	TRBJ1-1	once	TGTGCCAGCAGTGAGGTGTCAGGGCGTGCTGAAGCTTTCTTT	CASSEVSGRAEAFF
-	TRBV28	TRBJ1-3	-	TGTGCCAGCACCATATCCAGTGGGATCTCTGGAAACACCATATATTTT	CASTISSGISGNTIYF
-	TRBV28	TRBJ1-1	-	TGTGCCAGCAGTTCTATAGTCATGAGCACTGAAGCTTTCTTT	CASSSIVMSTEAFF
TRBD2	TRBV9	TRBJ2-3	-	TGTGCCAGCAGCGTAGTAGGTCTAGCGGGGGATACGCAGTATTTT	CASSVVGLAGDTQYF
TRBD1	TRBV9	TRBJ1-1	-	TGTGCCAGCAGCTCAGGCGTCAACAGGGGGTCCATGAACACTGAAGCTTTCTTT	CASSSGVNRGSMNTEAFF
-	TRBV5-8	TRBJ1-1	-	TGTGCCAGCAGCTTGGGGGGGGCTGACACTGAAGCTTTCTTT	CASSLGGADTEAFF
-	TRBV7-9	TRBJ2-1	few	TGTGCCAGCAGCTTAAGGGGGGATATAGGCACCTACAATGAGCAGTTCTTC	CASSLRGDIGTYNEQFF
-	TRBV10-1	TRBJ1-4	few	TGCGCCAGCATGGATCCGGGGAATGAAAAACTGTTTTTT	CASMDPGNEKLFF
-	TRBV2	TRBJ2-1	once	TGTGCCAGCACCCAAATTACAGGCTATGAGCAGTTCTTC	CASTQITGYEQFF
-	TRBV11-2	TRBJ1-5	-	TGTGCCAGCAGCCCCGGGGGGGAGCCTCAGCCCCAGCATTTT	CASSPGGEPQPQHF
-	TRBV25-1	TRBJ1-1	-	TGTGCCAGCAGTGAACCAGGGTCCAACACTGAAGCTTTCTTT	CASSEPGSNTEAFF
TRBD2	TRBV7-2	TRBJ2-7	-	TGTGCCAGCAGCTCGGCCGGGACTAGCACTTACGAGCAGTACTTC	CASSSAGTSTYEQYF
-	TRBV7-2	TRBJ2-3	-	TGTGCCAGCAGCTTCTCTCTGGGAGCAGATACGCAGTATTTT	CASSFSLGADTQYF
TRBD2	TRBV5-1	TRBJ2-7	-	TGCGCCAGCAGCTTGGTTAGCGGGAGAGTCTACGAGCAGTACTTC	CASSLVSGRVYEQYF
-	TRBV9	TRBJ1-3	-	TGTGCCAGCAGCCCGAGGGACACCTCCGACACCATATATTTT	CASSPRDTSDTIYF
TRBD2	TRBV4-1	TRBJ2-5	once	TGCGCCAGCAGCCAGGGGACTAGCGGGAGTGTTGAGACCCAGTACTTC	CASSQGTSGSVETQYF
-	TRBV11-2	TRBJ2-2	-	TGTGCCAGCAGCGGACAACTAGGGGCGAACACCGGGGAGCTGTTTTTT	CASSGQLGANTGELFF
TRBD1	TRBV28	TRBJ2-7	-	TGTGCCAGCAGACGAACAGGGGCCCTCTACGAGCAGTACTTC	CASRRTGALYEQYF
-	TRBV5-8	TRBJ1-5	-	TGTGCCAGCAGCTTGGCGCGGGGCGGTGGCAATCAGCCCCAGCATTTT	CASSLARGGGNQPQHF
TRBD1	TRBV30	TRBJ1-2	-	TGTGCCTGGAGTTTCGGAGGGGGCAACTATGGCTACACCTTC	CAWSFGGGNYGYTF
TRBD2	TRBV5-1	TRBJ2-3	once	TGCGCCAGCAGCTTGGCGCTAGCGGGAGATAGCACAGATACGCAGTATTTT	CASSLALAGDSTDTQYF
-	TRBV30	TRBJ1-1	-	TGTGCCTGGAGTGTCGGGGCCCCCGGTACTGAAGCTTTCTTT	CAWSVGAPGTEAFF
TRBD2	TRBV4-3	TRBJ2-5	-	TGCGCCAGCAGCCATTCTAGCGGGAGAGAGACCCAGTACTTC	CASSHSSGRETQYF
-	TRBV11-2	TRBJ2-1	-	TGTGCCAGCAGCCGACTTACGAGCTACAATGAGCAGTTCTTC	CASSRLTSYNEQFF
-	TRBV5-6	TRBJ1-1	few	TGTGCCAGCAGCTTTGTTGGGATGAACACTGAAGCTTTCTTT	CASSFVGMNTEAFF
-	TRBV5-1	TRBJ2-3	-	TGCGCCAGCAGCTTTAAGACGGTGTTGCCTAGCACAGATACGCAGTATTTT	CASSFKTVLPSTDTQYF
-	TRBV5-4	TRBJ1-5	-	TGTGCCAGCAGCTTGGGGACAGACAATCAGCCCCAGCATTTT	CASSLGTDNQPQHF
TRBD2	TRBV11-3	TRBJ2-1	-	TGTGCCAGCAGCTTAGAAGGAGTGGGACTAGCGGGCCCCAATGAGCAGTTCTTC	CASSLEGVGLAGPNEQFF
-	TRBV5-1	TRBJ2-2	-	TGCGCCAGCAGCTTGACCCCTACGACAGCAACCGGGGAGCTGTTTTTT	CASSLTPTTATGELFF
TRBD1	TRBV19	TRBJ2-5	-	TGTGCCAGTACCGACAGGGGCATTGTATTACAAGAGACCCAGTACTTC	CASTDRGIVLQETQYF
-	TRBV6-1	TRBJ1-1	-	TGTGCCAGCAGTTCTAAGGGGGGCACTGAAGCTTTCTTT	CASSSKGGTEAFF
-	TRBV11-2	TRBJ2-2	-	TGTGCCAGCAGCTTACGGGATCTAGGGAACACCGGGGAGCTGTTTTTT	CASSLRDLGNTGELFF
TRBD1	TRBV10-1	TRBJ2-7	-	TGCGCCAGCAGTTCTCCCGGGACAGGGTCCTACGAGCAGTACTTC	CASSSPGTGSYEQYF
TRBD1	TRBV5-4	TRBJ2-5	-	TGTGCCAGCAGCTCCAACAGGGGGCGCGGGGAGACCCAGTACTTC	CASSSNRGRGETQYF
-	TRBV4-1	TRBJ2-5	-	TGCGCCAGCAGCCAAGGCGGATTAGGACAGCAAGAGACCCAGTACTTC	CASSQGGLGQQETQYF
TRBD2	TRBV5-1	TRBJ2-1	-	TGCGCCAGCAGCTTTGGCGGGAGCAATGAGCAGTTCTTC	CASSFGGSNEQFF
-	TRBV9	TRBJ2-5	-	TGTGCCAGCAGCGTAGCGGGGTACCAAGAGACCCAGTACTTC	CASSVAGYQETQYF
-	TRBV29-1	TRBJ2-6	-	TGCAGCGTTGACACAGAAGGGGCTGGGGCCAACGTCCTGACTTTC	CSVDTEGAGANVLTF
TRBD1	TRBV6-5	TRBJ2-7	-	TGTGCCAGCAGTTACTCGGGACAGCCAACCTACGAGCAGTACTTC	CASSYSGQPTYEQYF
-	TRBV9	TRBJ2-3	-	TGTGCCAGCAGCCTTAGACAGGCCGGGGCAGATACGCAGTATTTT	CASSLRQAGADTQYF
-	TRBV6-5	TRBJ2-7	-	TGTGCCAGCAGCCCTACGAAGGACTCCTACGAGCAGTACTTC	CASSPTKDSYEQYF
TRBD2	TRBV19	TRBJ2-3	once	TGTGCCAGTAGTATGAGGGGACTAGGTGGAGATACGCAGTATTTT	CASSMRGLGGDTQYF
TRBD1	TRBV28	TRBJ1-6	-	TGTGCCAGCAGAACGACAGGGGCGAAGAGTTCACCCCTCCACTTT	CASRTTGAKSSPLHF
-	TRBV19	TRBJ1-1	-	TGTGCCAGTAGTATCAAGGGCACCAACACTGAAGCTTTCTTT	CASSIKGTNTEAFF
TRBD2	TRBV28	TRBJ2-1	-	TGTGCCAGCAGTTCCCCGGGACTAGCTCCATCCTACAATGAGCAGTTCTTC	CASSSPGLAPSYNEQFF
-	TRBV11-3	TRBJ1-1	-	TGTGCCAGCAGCTTAGATCTGGGTGAAGCTTTCTTT	CASSLDLGEAFF
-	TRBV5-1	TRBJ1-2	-	TGCGCCAGCAGCTTGGAACCTTGGGAAGGCTACACCTTC	CASSLEPWEGYTF
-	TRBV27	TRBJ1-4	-	TGTGCCAGCAGTATCTCACTAGACCGGTCCGCGGAAAAACTGTTTTTT	CASSISLDRSAEKLFF
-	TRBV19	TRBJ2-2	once	TGTGCCAGTAGTATCATGAACCGGAACACCGGGGAGCTGTTTTTT	CASSIMNRNTGELFF